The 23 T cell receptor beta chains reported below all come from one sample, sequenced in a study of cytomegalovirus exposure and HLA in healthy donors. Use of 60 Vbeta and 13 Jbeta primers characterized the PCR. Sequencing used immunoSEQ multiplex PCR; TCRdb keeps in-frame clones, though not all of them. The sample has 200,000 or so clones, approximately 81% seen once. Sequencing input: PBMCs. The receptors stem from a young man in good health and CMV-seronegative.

CDR3 protein: CASSLEAFRASTDTQYF. CDR3 coding DNA: TGTGCCAGCAGCTTAGAAGCGTTCAGGGCCAGCACAGATACGCAGTATTTT. This sequence joins TRBV7-9 and TRBJ2-3; D possibly corresponds to TRBD1 (5 bases). This CDR3 is built from 17 residues. CDR1 and CDR2 from the germline V gene are SEHNR and FQNEAQ (reference sequence). The V end lost 1 base, the J end lost 0 bases, and 14 bases lay between the germline ends.

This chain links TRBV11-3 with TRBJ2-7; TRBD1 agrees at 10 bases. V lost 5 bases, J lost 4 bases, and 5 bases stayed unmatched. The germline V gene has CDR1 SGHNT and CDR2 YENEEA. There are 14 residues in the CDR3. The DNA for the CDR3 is TGTGCCAGCAGCCCCCGGGACAGGGGTTACGAGCAGTACTTC. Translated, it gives CASSPRDRGYEQYF.

As DNA, the CDR3 is TGTGCCAGCAGGTGGGACAGCACCTACGAGCAGTACTTC. This gives the protein CASRWDSTYEQYF. V and J are TRBV7-2 and TRBJ2-7; the match to TRBD1 covers 7 bases. Germline CDR1 reads SGHTA; CDR2 reads FQGNSA. With V trimmed by 6 bases and J by 2 bases, 4 bases remained unmatched. The CDR3 spans 13 residues.

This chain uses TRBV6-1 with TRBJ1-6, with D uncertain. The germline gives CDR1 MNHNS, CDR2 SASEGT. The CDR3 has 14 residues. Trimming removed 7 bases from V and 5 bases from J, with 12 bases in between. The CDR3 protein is CASTGAVNNSPLHF. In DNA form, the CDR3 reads TGTGCCAGCACCGGAGCGGTAAATAATTCACCCCTCCACTTT.

The CDR3 loop is CASSLGAGDGYTF. DNA of the CDR3: TGTGCCAGCAGCCTAGGGGCAGGGGATGGCTACACCTTC. The chain couples TRBV7-2 to TRBJ1-2; D perhaps matches TRBD1 (6 bases). Germline V lookup: CDR1 SGHTA, CDR2 FQGNSA. The CDR3 covers 13 residues. The germline V and J ends were trimmed by 5 bases and 6 bases, with 13 bases remaining between them.

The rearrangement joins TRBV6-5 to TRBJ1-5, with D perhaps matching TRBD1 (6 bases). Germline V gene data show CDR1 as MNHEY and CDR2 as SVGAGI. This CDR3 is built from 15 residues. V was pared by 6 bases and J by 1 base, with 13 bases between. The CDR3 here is CASRGAAESNQPQHF. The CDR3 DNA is TGTGCCAGCAGGGGGGCGGCCGAGAGCAATCAGCCCCAGCATTTT.

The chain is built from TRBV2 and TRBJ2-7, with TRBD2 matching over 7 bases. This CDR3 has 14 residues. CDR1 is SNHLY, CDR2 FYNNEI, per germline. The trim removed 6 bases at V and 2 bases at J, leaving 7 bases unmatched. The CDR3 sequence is CASRLAEVAYEQYF. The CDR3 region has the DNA TGTGCCAGCAGGCTAGCGGAGGTGGCCTACGAGCAGTACTTC. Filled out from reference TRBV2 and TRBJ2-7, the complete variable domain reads EPEVTQTPSHQVTQMGQEVILRCVPISNHLYFYWYRQILGQKVEFLVSFYNNEISEKSEIFDDQFSVERPDGSNFTLKIRSTKLEDSAMYFCASRLAEVAYEQYFGPGTRLTVT.

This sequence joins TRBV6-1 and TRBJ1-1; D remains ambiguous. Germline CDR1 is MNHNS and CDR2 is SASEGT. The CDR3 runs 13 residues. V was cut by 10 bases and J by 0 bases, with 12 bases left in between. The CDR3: CANQESLNTEAFF. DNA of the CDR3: TGTGCCAACCAAGAGAGCTTGAACACTGAAGCTTTCTTT.

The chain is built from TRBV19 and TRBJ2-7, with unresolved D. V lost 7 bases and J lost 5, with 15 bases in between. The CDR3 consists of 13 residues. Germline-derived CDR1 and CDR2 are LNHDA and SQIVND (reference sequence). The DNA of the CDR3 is TGTGCCAGTACAAGGCCGACAAACCACGAGCAGTACTTC. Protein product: CASTRPTNHEQYF.

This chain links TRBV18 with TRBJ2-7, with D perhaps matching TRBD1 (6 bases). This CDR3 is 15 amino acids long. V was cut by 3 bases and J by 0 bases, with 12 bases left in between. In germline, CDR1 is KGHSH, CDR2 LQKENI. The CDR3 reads CASSPPGQSSYEQYF. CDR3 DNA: TGTGCCAGCTCACCCCCGGGACAAAGCTCCTACGAGCAGTACTTC.

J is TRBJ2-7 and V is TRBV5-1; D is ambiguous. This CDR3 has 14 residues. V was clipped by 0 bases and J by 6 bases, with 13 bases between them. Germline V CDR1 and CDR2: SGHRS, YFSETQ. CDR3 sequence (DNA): TGCGCCAGCAGCTTGGGGCAGGTGTCGGTCGAGCAGTACTTC. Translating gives CASSLGQVSVEQYF.

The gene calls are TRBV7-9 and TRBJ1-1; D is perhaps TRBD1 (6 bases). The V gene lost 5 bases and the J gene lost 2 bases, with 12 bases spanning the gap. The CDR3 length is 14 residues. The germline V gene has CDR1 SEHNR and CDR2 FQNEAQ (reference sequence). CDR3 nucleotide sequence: TGTGCCAGCAGCCCCGACAGGCACAACACTGAAGCTTTCTTT. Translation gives CASSPDRHNTEAFF.

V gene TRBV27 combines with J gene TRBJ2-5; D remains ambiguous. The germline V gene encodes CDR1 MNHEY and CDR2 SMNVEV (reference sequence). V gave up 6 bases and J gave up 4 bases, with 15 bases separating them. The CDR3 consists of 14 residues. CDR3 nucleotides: TGTGCCAGCAGCCCCAATATCAGTCCAGAGACCCAGTACTTC. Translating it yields CASSPNISPETQYF.

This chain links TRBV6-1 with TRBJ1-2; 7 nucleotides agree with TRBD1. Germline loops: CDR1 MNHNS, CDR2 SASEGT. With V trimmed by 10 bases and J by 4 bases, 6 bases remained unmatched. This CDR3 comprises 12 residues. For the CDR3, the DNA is TGTGCCACCGAACAGGGGATCTATGGCTACACCTTC. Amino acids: CATEQGIYGYTF.

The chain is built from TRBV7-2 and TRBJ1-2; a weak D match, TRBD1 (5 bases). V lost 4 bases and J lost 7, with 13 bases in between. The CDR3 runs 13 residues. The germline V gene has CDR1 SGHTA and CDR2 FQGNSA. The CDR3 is CASSSGIGCGYTF. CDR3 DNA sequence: TGTGCCAGCAGCTCAGGGATAGGGTGTGGCTACACCTTC.

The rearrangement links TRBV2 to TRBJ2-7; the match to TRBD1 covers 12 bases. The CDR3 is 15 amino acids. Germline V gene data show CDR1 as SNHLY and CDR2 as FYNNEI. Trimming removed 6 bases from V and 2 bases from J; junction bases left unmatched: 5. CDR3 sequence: CASRAGTGGAYEQYF. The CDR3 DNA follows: TGTGCCAGCAGAGCCGGGACAGGGGGCGCCTACGAGCAGTACTTC.

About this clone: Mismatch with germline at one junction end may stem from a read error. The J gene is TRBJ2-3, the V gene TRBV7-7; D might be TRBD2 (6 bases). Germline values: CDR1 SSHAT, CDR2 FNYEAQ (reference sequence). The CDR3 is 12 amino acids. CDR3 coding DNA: TGTGCTAGCAGCTCCATGGGGGGTACGCAGTATTTT. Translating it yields CASSSMGGTQYF.

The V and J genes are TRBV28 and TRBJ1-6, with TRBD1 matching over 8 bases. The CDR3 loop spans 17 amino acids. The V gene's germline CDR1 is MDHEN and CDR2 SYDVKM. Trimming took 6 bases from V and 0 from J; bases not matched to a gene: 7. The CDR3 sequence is CASSPRTGSSYNSPLHF. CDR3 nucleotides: TGTGCCAGCAGCCCTCGGACAGGGAGCTCCTATAATTCACCCCTCCACTTT.

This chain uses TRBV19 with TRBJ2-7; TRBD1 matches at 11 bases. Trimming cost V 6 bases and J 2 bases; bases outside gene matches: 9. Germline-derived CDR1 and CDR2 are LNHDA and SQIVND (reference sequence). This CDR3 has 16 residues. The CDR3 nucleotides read TGTGCCAGTAGCTTGGGGAGGGGACAGGGGGCCTACGAGCAGTACTTC. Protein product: CASSLGRGQGAYEQYF. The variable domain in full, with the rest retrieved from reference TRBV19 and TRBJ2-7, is DGGITQSPKYLFRKEGQNVTLSCEQNLNHDAMYWYRQDPGQGLRLIYYSQIVNDFQKGDIAEGYSVSREKKESFPLTVTSAQKNPTAFYLCASSLGRGQGAYEQYFGPGTRLTVT.

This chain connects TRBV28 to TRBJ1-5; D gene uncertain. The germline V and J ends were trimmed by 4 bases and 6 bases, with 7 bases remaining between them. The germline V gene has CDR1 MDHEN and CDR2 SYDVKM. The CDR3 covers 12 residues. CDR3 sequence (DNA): TGTGCCAGCAGTTCCGGAGGTCAGCCCCAGCATTTT. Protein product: CASSSGGQPQHF. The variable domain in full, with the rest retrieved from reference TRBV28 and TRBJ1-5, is DVKVTQSSRYLVKRTGEKVFLECVQDMDHENMFWYRQDPGLGLRLIYFSYDVKMKEKGDIPEGYSVSREKKERFSLILESASTNQTSMYLCASSSGGQPQHFGDGTRLSIL.

CDR3: CASRRGGNEQYF. For the CDR3, the DNA is TGTGCCAGCAGGAGGGGGGGTAACGAGCAGTACTTC. J is TRBJ2-7 and V is TRBV6-1; D may be TRBD2 (7 bases). CDR1 is MNHNS and CDR2 is SASEGT in the germline V gene. Trimming left V 6 bases short and J 5 bases short, with 11 bases between. This CDR3 comprises 12 residues.

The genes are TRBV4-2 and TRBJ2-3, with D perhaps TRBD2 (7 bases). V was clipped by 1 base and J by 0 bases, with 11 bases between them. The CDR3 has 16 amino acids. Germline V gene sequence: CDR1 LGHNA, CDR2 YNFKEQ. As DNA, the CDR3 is TGTGCCAGCAGCCAAGGGCGGGGGCAAAGCACAGATACGCAGTATTTT. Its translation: CASSQGRGQSTDTQYF.

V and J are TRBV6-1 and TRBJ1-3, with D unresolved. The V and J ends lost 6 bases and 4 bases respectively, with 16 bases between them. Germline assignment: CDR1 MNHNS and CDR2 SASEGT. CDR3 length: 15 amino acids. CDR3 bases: TGTGCCAGCAGCCCCGGACGCGGCGGGGGAAACACCATATATTTT. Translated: CASSPGRGGGNTIYF.